This passage covers 5 T cell receptor beta chains from one sample sequenced in a study of T cells in Graves' hyperthyroidism and ophthalmopathy (dated by TCRdb to the late 2010s). Preparation of the library involved multiplex PCR. These reads were obtained on an Illumina HiSeq 2000. The TCR beta CDR3 regions were amplified from the RNA transcripts. For the first round of RT-PCR on the TCR CDR3, the HTBI primer set was used together with the Qiagen OneStep RT-PCR kit. TCRdb ran its own pipeline on the public reads, namely fastp trimming at Q25 and MiXCR clone calling, and kept in-frame beta chains. Rows are unified per CDR3 protein, each entry keeping the most common DNA and genes. For this sample the table gives around 350,000 distinct CDR3 sequences, of which more than 20% were detected only once. The ten top clones hold more than 60% of the sample. Material for sequencing was blood. Every receptor here comes from a man over 45 with Graves' hyperthyroidism.

The sample holds a few counts of this clonotype. The V call is TRBV29-1, the J call TRBJ2-7; perhaps TRBD2 as D (6 bases). This CDR3 comprises 13 residues. The V gene lost 4 bases and the J gene lost 4 bases, with 14 bases spanning the gap. Germline CDR1 and CDR2: SQVTM and ANQGSEA. In nucleotides, the CDR3 is TGCAGCGTTGGGCAGGGAGGATCTTACGAGCAGTACTTC. Its translation: CSVGQGGSYEQYF.

This chain connects TRBV7-9 to TRBJ2-1; 9 bases align to TRBD2. J was trimmed by 9 bases and V by 5 bases; bases with no gene match: 11. This CDR3 comprises 15 residues. Germline CDR1 SEHNR, CDR2 FQNEAQ (reference sequence). Written as DNA, the CDR3 is TGTGCCAGCAGCCCCGTGGTAGCGGGAGTTCCTGAGCAGTTCTTC. Translated, it gives CASSPVVAGVPEQFF.

The chain employs TRBV10-3 and TRBJ2-7; 10 bases are a match to TRBD2. The CDR3 length is 15 residues. Germline lookup yields CDR1 ENHRY and CDR2 SYGVKD. Germline trimming cut 6 bases from V and 3 bases from J; bases unmatched to any gene: 8. CDR3 nucleotide sequence: TGTGCCATCAGCCCACAAGCGGGAGGGGGCTACGAGCAGTACTTC. Its translation is CAISPQAGGGYEQYF.

V gene TRBV19 combines with J gene TRBJ2-6; unclear D gene. Germline V gene sequence: CDR1 LNHDA, CDR2 SQIVND (reference sequence). The CDR3 covers 16 residues. The V and J ends lost 5 bases and 0 bases respectively, with 11 bases between them. The CDR3: CASSSPGPSGANVLTF. CDR3 sequence (DNA): TGTGCCAGTAGTTCACCAGGCCCCTCTGGGGCCAACGTCCTGACTTTC.

This clonotype turned up a few times. This chain links TRBV5-1 with TRBJ2-6; 9 bases fit TRBD1. Germline CDR1 is SGHRS and CDR2 is YFSETQ. J lost 4 bases, V lost 4 bases, and 15 bases had no gene match. The CDR3 contains 19 residues. The CDR3 sequence is CASSPQGQGSLSGANVLTF. The CDR3 coding sequence is TGCGCCAGCAGCCCCCAGGGACAGGGTTCTTTGTCCGGGGCCAACGTCCTGACTTTC.